A single sample is the source of the 27 T cell receptor beta chains below, sequenced in a study of blood T cell repertoires in COVID-19. Assay: immunoSEQ multiplex PCR; the TCRdb copy retains only in-frame clones and omits some. The table records fewer than 500,000 clones, around nine tenths of them present only once. Sequenced material: PBMCs or T cells enriched from blood (not recorded which). The receptors here all came from a woman in her 30s with acute COVID-19.

J is TRBJ1-2 and V is TRBV29-1; TRBD1 aligns across 7 bases. The germline V gene has CDR1 SQVTM and CDR2 ANQGSEA. V lost 6 bases and J lost 8; bases outside the gene matches: 6. The CDR3 has 11 amino acids. CDR3 sequence (DNA): TGCAGCGTCAGGGACAGCGTGGGCTACACCTTC. It encodes CSVRDSVGYTF. Supplemented by reference TRBV29-1 and TRBJ1-2, the full variable domain reads SAVISQKPSRDICQRGTSLTIQCQVDSQVTMMFWYRQQPGQSLTLIATANQGSEATYESGFVIDKFPISRPNLTFSTLTVSNMSPEDSSIYLCSVRDSVGYTFGSGTRLTVV.

The chain combines TRBV10-2 with TRBJ2-1; tentative D call: TRBD2 (7 bases). V dropped 4 bases and J dropped 8 bases, with 15 bases sitting between them. There are 14 residues in the CDR3. Per the germline V gene, CDR1 is WSHSY and CDR2 is SAAADI. The CDR3 sequence: CASSVEGGPYEQFF. The CDR3 bases are TGCGCCAGCAGTGTGGAGGGGGGGCCATATGAGCAGTTCTTC.

This clone was seen a single time. The chain carries TRBV2 and TRBJ1-4; no definite D call. This CDR3 is built from 18 residues. The germline V gene encodes CDR1 SNHLY and CDR2 FYNNEI. Trimming removed 8 bases from V and 0 bases from J, with 22 bases in between. This chain's CDR3 is CASGFGGAEHPTNEKLFF. The CDR3 nucleotides read TGTGCCAGCGGGTTCGGAGGAGCCGAGCACCCAACTAATGAAAAACTGTTTTTT.

The chain recombines TRBV19 with TRBJ2-5, with TRBD1 matching 7 bases. V shed 5 bases and J 4 bases; nucleotides not matched to a gene: 7. The CDR3 spans 14 residues. The germline CDR1 and CDR2 sequences are LNHDA and SQIVND (reference sequence). The CDR3 DNA sequence: TGTGCCAGTAGTCGCCAGGGGGTGGGAGAGACCCAGTACTTC. Its translation is CASSRQGVGETQYF. Using reference TRBV19 and TRBJ2-5 for the parts outside the CDR3, the full variable domain is DGGITQSPKYLFRKEGQNVTLSCEQNLNHDAMYWYRQDPGQGLRLIYYSQIVNDFQKGDIAEGYSVSREKKESFPLTVTSAQKNPTAFYLCASSRQGVGETQYFGPGTRLLVL.

The CDR3 protein is CASSAAAYSNQPQHF. In DNA, the CDR3 is TGTGCCAGTAGTGCGGCGGCTTATAGCAATCAGCCCCAGCATTTT. The rearrangement joins TRBV19 to TRBJ1-5, with D hard to call. Germline V gene sequence: CDR1 LNHDA, CDR2 SQIVND (reference sequence). V was trimmed by 5 bases and J by 0 bases, leaving 11 bases between them. This CDR3 has 15 residues.

The V and J genes are TRBV11-1 and TRBJ1-4; D is unresolved. The CDR3 totals 14 residues. The V gene's germline CDR1 is SGHAT and CDR2 FQDESV (reference sequence). The V end lost 1 base, the J end lost 4 bases, and 7 bases lay between the germline ends. The CDR3 spells CASSLGVVNEKLFF. The CDR3 nucleotides read TGTGCCAGCAGCTTAGGCGTCGTTAATGAAAAACTGTTTTTT.

This chain connects TRBV7-7 to TRBJ1-2; D may be TRBD1 (5 bases). CDR3 length: 15 residues. The germline gives CDR1 SSHAT, CDR2 FNYEAQ (reference sequence). V lost 2 bases and J lost 0, with 10 bases in between. CDR3 sequence: CASSLPDTANYGYTF. CDR3 DNA sequence: TGTGCCAGCAGCTTACCGGACACCGCTAACTATGGCTACACCTTC. The full variable domain, rest sourced from reference TRBV7-7 and TRBJ1-2, is GAGVSQSPRYKVTKRGQDVTLRCDPISSHATLYWYQQALGQGPEFLTYFNYEAQPDKSGLPSDRFSAERPEGSISTLTIQRTEQRDSAMYRCASSLPDTANYGYTFGSGTRLTVV.

The genes are TRBV24-1 and TRBJ2-1; 8 bases align to TRBD2. From germline, CDR1 is KGHDR and CDR2 SFDVKD. Trimming cost V 5 bases and J 0 bases; bases outside gene matches: 5. CDR3 size: 16 residues. This CDR3 is CATSGREGSSYNEQFF. Written as DNA, the CDR3 is TGTGCCACCAGTGGCCGGGAGGGGAGCTCCTACAATGAGCAGTTCTTC.

The rearrangement links TRBV18 to TRBJ1-4; tentative D call: TRBD1 (5 bases). This CDR3 is built from 13 residues. Per germline, CDR1 KGHSH and CDR2 LQKENI. Deletions cut 4 bases from V and 3 bases from J, with 6 bases between. CDR3 in amino acids: CASSRGANEKLFF. Written as DNA, the CDR3 is TGTGCCAGCTCACGGGGGGCTAATGAAAAACTGTTTTTT.

The chain has TRBV6-4 and TRBJ1-1, with a possible D match to TRBD1 (6 bases). Germline V gene sequence: CDR1 MRHNA, CDR2 SNTAGT. The V end was cut by 3 bases, the J end by 5 bases, with 10 bases between. This CDR3 is built from 13 residues. CDR3 loop: CASSEQGTTEAFF. In DNA, the CDR3 is TGTGCCAGCAGTGAACAGGGAACAACTGAAGCTTTCTTT.

The V call is TRBV5-1, the J call TRBJ2-7; possible D gene TRBD2, 6 bases. Germline V lookup: CDR1 SGHRS, CDR2 YFSETQ. Trimming removed 0 bases from V and 7 bases from J, with 14 bases in between. This CDR3 is 14 amino acids long. The CDR3 is CASSLVPGTGEQYF. The CDR3 DNA is TGCGCCAGCAGCTTGGTTCCAGGGACTGGAGAGCAGTACTTC.

The chain combines TRBV19 with TRBJ2-2; maybe TRBD1 (5 bases). Germline CDR1 reads LNHDA; CDR2 reads SQIVND (reference sequence). This CDR3 contains 16 residues. With 3 bases removed from V and 2 bases from J, the gap between germline ends came to 13 bases. In nucleotides, the CDR3 is TGTGCCAGTAGTATCCCAGGGTTAGTTAACACCGGGGAGCTGTTTTTT. Its protein is CASSIPGLVNTGELFF.

Regarding this clone: Other DNA sequences in this sample translate to the same CDR3. The chain has TRBV18 and TRBJ1-4; D is ambiguous. CDR3 length: 13 amino acids. Per the germline V gene, CDR1 is KGHSH and CDR2 is LQKENI. Trimming cost V 3 bases and J 5 bases, with 7 bases left between them. This CDR3 reads CASSPGRNEKLFF. CDR3 DNA: TGTGCCAGCTCACCGGGCCGGAATGAAAAACTGTTTTTT.

The V call is TRBV10-3, the J call TRBJ2-2, with TRBD1 matching 8 bases. Per the germline V gene, CDR1 is ENHRY and CDR2 is SYGVKD. CDR3 size: 14 residues. V shed 6 bases, J shed 4 bases, and the junction held 4 bases outside the gene matches. For the CDR3, the DNA is TGTGCCATCAGGCAGGGGGCGATCACCGGGGAGCTGTTTTTT. It yields the protein CAIRQGAITGELFF.

The rearrangement links TRBV7-8 to TRBJ2-5; 8 bases match TRBD1. This CDR3 contains 14 residues. CDR1 is SGHVS, CDR2 FQNEAQ, per germline. The junction had 6 bases not matched to a gene; V was cut back by 4 bases and J by 5 bases. CDR3: CASSSGQGRETQYF. The CDR3 coding sequence is TGTGCCAGCAGCTCAGGACAGGGTCGGGAGACCCAGTACTTC.

V is TRBV27 and J is TRBJ2-1, with 8 bases identical to TRBD1. Trimming cost V 2 bases and J 3 bases; bases outside gene matches: 6. Looked up from germline, CDR1 is MNHEY and CDR2 is SMNVEV (reference sequence). CDR3 length: 16 residues. CDR3 amino acids: CASSLRQGKNYNEQFF. CDR3 nucleotides: TGTGCCAGCAGTTTAAGACAGGGGAAGAACTACAATGAGCAGTTCTTC.

This chain uses TRBV5-1 with TRBJ2-7; 9 nucleotides agree with TRBD2. Trimming at V came to 3 bases and at J to 3 bases, leaving 7 bases not matched to a gene. Per germline, CDR1 SGHRS and CDR2 YFSETQ. This CDR3 region has 15 residues. CDR3 bases: TGCGCCAGCAGCTCCTTAGCGGGGGCGTTCTACGAGCAGTACTTC. Translating gives CASSSLAGAFYEQYF.

This chain joins TRBV25-1 and TRBJ1-2; possibly TRBD1 for D (5 bases). The CDR3 contains 16 residues. Trimming removed 3 bases from V and 4 bases from J, with 18 bases in between. Germline CDR1 is MGHDK and CDR2 is SYGVNS. Written as DNA, the CDR3 is TGTGCCAGCAGTGAGTTGGGATCTCCCGGGGGCTATGGCTACACCTTC. This gives the protein CASSELGSPGGYGYTF.

The chain has TRBV6-5 and TRBJ1-1, with 7 bases that match TRBD1. The CDR3 is made up of 13 amino acids. The germline CDR1 and CDR2 sequences are MNHEY and SVGAGI. After removal of 6 bases from V and 0 bases from J, the junction contained 1 base not matched to a gene. CDR3 in amino acids: CASRTGLNTEAFF. For the CDR3, the DNA is TGTGCCAGCAGGACAGGGCTGAACACTGAAGCTTTCTTT.

The chain links TRBV11-1 to TRBJ1-2; D remains ambiguous. The CDR3 has 13 amino acids. V lost 3 bases, J lost 2 bases, and 7 bases lay in between. Germline CDR1 is SGHAT and CDR2 is FQDESV (reference sequence). CDR3 sequence: CASSLRGNYGYTF. The CDR3 coding sequence is TGTGCCAGCAGCTTGAGAGGGAACTATGGCTACACCTTC.

V usage is TRBV6-4 and J usage is TRBJ2-2; 8 positions match TRBD2. CDR3 length equals 16 residues. Germline V gene sequence: CDR1 MRHNA, CDR2 SNTAGT. The V segment lost 3 bases and the J segment 5 bases; nucleotides outside the gene matches: 8. CDR3: CASSELAAGGTGELFF. The CDR3 region has the DNA TGTGCCAGCAGTGAATTGGCGGCGGGGGGAACCGGGGAGCTGTTTTTT.

The chain links TRBV2 to TRBJ2-5; TRBD2 aligns across 9 bases. Germline loops: CDR1 SNHLY, CDR2 FYNNEI. Trimming at V came to 7 bases and at J to 4 bases, leaving 13 bases not matched to a gene. The CDR3 is made up of 16 amino acids. DNA of the CDR3: TGTGCCAGCAAACTAGCGGGTCCCATTGCACGAGAGACCCAGTACTTC. This encodes CASKLAGPIARETQYF.

The chain is built from TRBV24-1 and TRBJ2-2, with 8 bases identical to TRBD1. Trimming took 6 bases from V and 7 from J; bases not matched to a gene: 9. The CDR3 runs to 15 residues. Looked up from germline, CDR1 is KGHDR and CDR2 is SFDVKD. In DNA, the CDR3 is TGTGCCACCAGTTCCCTGCAGGGGGCGAACGGGGAGCTGTTTTTT. Protein sequence: CATSSLQGANGELFF.

The J gene is TRBJ2-3, the V gene TRBV9; D is possibly TRBD1 (7 bases). Looked up from germline, CDR1 is SGDLS and CDR2 is YYNGEE. CDR3 length: 17 residues. V lost 4 bases, J lost 7 bases, and 25 bases lay in between. CDR3 bases: TGTGCCAGCAGCCCGGGGGCCGTGGGCAGGGGGTCTAATACGCAGTATTTT. Amino acid sequence: CASSPGAVGRGSNTQYF.

The DNA for the CDR3 is TGTGCCACCAGCAGAGATACGGGAGACTATGGCTACACCTTC. Amino acids: CATSRDTGDYGYTF. The gene calls are TRBV15 and TRBJ1-2, with D uncertain. Trimming removed 0 bases at V and 3 bases at J, with 8 bases between. The CDR3 is 14 amino acids. Looked up from germline, CDR1 is LNHNV and CDR2 is YYDKDF (reference sequence).

V is TRBV5-6 and J is TRBJ1-1, with TRBD1 matching over 7 bases. The germline gives CDR1 SGHDT, CDR2 YYEEEE. CDR3 length: 16 residues. J gave up 0 bases and V 4 bases, and 9 bases lay outside the gene matches. The CDR3 DNA reads as TGTGCCAGCAGCAGGGGGCAGAGTAACATGAACACTGAAGCTTTCTTT. Translated: CASSRGQSNMNTEAFF.

CDR3 loop: CASSMTSGGKETQYF. CDR3 in DNA: TGTGCCAGTAGTATGACTAGCGGGGGGAAAGAGACCCAGTACTTC. The rearrangement links TRBV19 to TRBJ2-5, with 13 bases lining up with TRBD2. The CDR3 is made up of 15 amino acids. Germline CDR1 is LNHDA and CDR2 is SQIVND (reference sequence). Losses at the gene ends were 3 bases for V and 3 bases for J; bases not matched to a gene: 1.